The T cell receptor beta chain under discussion was sequenced for a study of regulatory T cells in long-lasting Graves disease. Time point defined: newly diagnosed GD, antithyroid drugs for less than 3 months. PBMC RNA was the source of the TCR library. The CDR3 has 12 residues. Trimming took 4 bases from V and 6 from J, leaving 7 bases between them. Germline V gene sequence: CDR1 MNHNS, CDR2 SASEGT. This clonotype was seen repeatedly, ten times or more. To make TCR beta libraries, researchers used iRepertoire HTBI primers and Arm-PCR of CDR3 regions. The authors' processing: Across samples, roughly 58 TRBV and more than twelve TRBJ segments were found. A single record per CDR3 protein comes from TCRdb applying MiXCR to the multiplex PCR reads. The V and J calls were not made by the authors but by TCRdb's processing. Of 580,000 or so distinct CDR3 sequences listed, around 16% are singletons. These same records also appear under a second study, on T cells in Graves' hyperthyroidism and ophthalmopathy. That report adds: Hyperthyroidism was newly diagnosed in patients aged 18 to 65 (duration under 2 months).

The material sequenced was peripheral blood mononuclear cells (PBMCs), taken at new diagnosis, from a patient treated with antithyroid drugs. The receptor comes from a man between 18 and 35 years old with Graves disease. This chain uses TRBV6-1 with TRBJ1-5; no definite D call. The CDR3 nucleotides read TGTGCCAGCAGTGTAATGGTTCAGCCCCAGCATTTT. Translating gives CASSVMVQPQHF.